This record looks at one T cell receptor (beta chain) sequence and its context. What it binds is unknown. TCRdb re-analysed the RT-PCR reads in MiXCR, keeping a single row per CDR3 protein. The sample lists fewer than 800,000 distinct CDR3 sequences, 15% to 18% seen once, with around a tenth in the top ten. This CDR3 is built from 16 residues. Germline-derived CDR1 and CDR2 are SEHNR and FQNEAQ (reference sequence). V lost 3 bases to trimming and J lost 0 bases, with 13 bases between them. This sample is part of a study of response to subunit inactivated influenza vaccine. Study-level points and caveats: It was the authors' suggestion that each seasonal influenza vaccination recruits few new T cells.

The sequences come from PBMCs from blood, collected roughly 13 days after vaccination. The clonotype was recovered from a man aged 45 to 65 who received an inactivated influenza vaccine. V gene TRBV7-9 combines with J gene TRBJ2-3; TRBD2 is a possible D gene (6 bases). CDR3 coding DNA: TGTGCCAGCAGCTTTCTAGCGAAATCTAGCACAGATACGCAGTATTTT. Protein: CASSFLAKSSTDTQYF.